The 12 T cell receptor beta chains in this list originate from one sample, sequenced in a study of shared clonotypes between healthy human individuals. Profiled with immunoSEQ multiplex PCR; TCRdb holds only in-frame clones, not every one. The table shows about 580,000 clones, with roughly 98% occurring only once. Terminally differentiated effector memory CD45RA+ cells were excluded from the naive CD8 cells, which were CD45RO-negative and positively selected for CCR7. Sequenced sample: naive CD8+ T cells sorted from blood. The receptors here all came from a man aged 25-45 years in good health.

This chain connects TRBV11-2 to TRBJ2-1; unclear D gene. The CDR3 runs 11 residues. V lost 4 bases, J lost 8 bases, and 6 bases lay in between. Germline CDR1 and CDR2: SGHAT and FQNNGV. The CDR3 region has the DNA TGTGCCAGCAGCTCGGCGGATGAGCAGTTCTTC. The encoded protein is CASSSADEQFF.

The V gene is TRBV7-9, the J gene TRBJ1-5, with TRBD1 matching 7 bases. CDR1 and CDR2 (germline): SEHNR, FQNEAQ (reference sequence). Trimming at V came to 4 bases and at J to 4 bases, leaving 4 bases not matched to a gene. The CDR3 is 14 amino acids. The CDR3 sequence: CASSSGTANQPQHF. The CDR3 region has the DNA TGTGCCAGCAGCTCCGGGACAGCTAATCAGCCCCAGCATTTT. Drawing the rest from reference TRBV7-9 and TRBJ1-5, the complete variable domain is DTGVSQNPRHKITKRGQNVTFRCDPISEHNRLYWYRQTLGQGPEFLTYFQNEAQLEKSRLLSDRFSAERPKGSFSTLEIQRTEQGDSAMYLCASSSGTANQPQHFGDGTRLSIL.

The rearrangement uses TRBV27 and TRBJ2-1, with TRBD2 matching over 8 bases. The trim removed 0 bases at V and 4 bases at J, leaving 2 bases unmatched. The CDR3 has 15 amino acids. Germline CDR1 is MNHEY and CDR2 is SMNVEV (reference sequence). Here the CDR3 DNA reads TGTGCCAGCAGTTTATCGCCTAGCGGGTACAATGAGCAGTTCTTC. Amino acid sequence: CASSLSPSGYNEQFF.

The chain employs TRBV11-2 and TRBJ1-2; D may be TRBD1 (6 bases). Trimming cost V 1 base and J 7 bases, with 19 bases left between them. Germline CDR1 and CDR2: SGHAT and FQNNGV. The CDR3 has 16 amino acids. The CDR3 region has the DNA TGTGCCAGCAGCTTAGCGTCAGGGGTTTCTCCGAGTGGCTACACCTTC. It yields the protein CASSLASGVSPSGYTF.

This chain joins TRBV11-3 and TRBJ2-7, with 8 bases aligning to TRBD1. The CDR3 spans 13 residues. Germline V gene lookup returns CDR1 SGHNT and CDR2 YENEEA. Trimming removed 3 bases from V and 3 bases from J; junction bases left unmatched: 1. The CDR3 reads CASSLTGVYEQYF. The CDR3 region has the DNA TGTGCCAGCAGCTTGACAGGGGTCTACGAGCAGTACTTC.

About this clone: Other DNA sequences from this sample encode an identical CDR3 as well. CDR3 bases: TGTGCCAGCAGCTTGGGACTAGCGGGAGTCAATGAGCAGTTCTTC. It yields the protein CASSLGLAGVNEQFF. The rearrangement joins TRBV7-9 to TRBJ2-1; TRBD2 agrees at 14 bases. The CDR3 spans 15 residues. V trimming: 3 bases; J trimming: 6 bases; junction bases outside the gene matches: 1. The germline V gene encodes CDR1 SEHNR and CDR2 FQNEAQ (reference sequence). Together with reference TRBV7-9 and TRBJ2-1, the CDR3 gives the full variable domain: DTGVSQNPRHKITKRGQNVTFRCDPISEHNRLYWYRQTLGQGPEFLTYFQNEAQLEKSRLLSDRFSAERPKGSFSTLEIQRTEQGDSAMYLCASSLGLAGVNEQFFGPGTRLTVL.

This clone is a singleton in its sample. The J gene is TRBJ1-1, the V gene TRBV18; 8 nucleotides match TRBD1. The CDR3 length is 16 residues. CDR1 and CDR2 (germline): KGHSH, LQKENI. Trimming at V came to 3 bases and at J to 5 bases, leaving 11 bases not matched to a gene. CDR3 nucleotide sequence: TGTGCCAGCTCACCGTGGGGGACAGGCGGTTGGACTGAAGCTTTCTTT. It specifies CASSPWGTGGWTEAFF.

This sequence joins TRBV5-5 and TRBJ1-2, with D possibly TRBD1 on 5 matching bases. V lost 0 bases to trimming and J lost 4 bases, with 13 bases between them. Germline values: CDR1 SGHKS, CDR2 YYEKEE (reference sequence). The CDR3 is made up of 15 amino acids. CDR3 sequence: CASSLVVADTYGYTF. In nucleotides, the CDR3 is TGTGCCAGCAGCTTGGTCGTGGCGGACACCTATGGCTACACCTTC. Full variable domain (outside the CDR3, taken from reference TRBV5-5 and TRBJ1-2): DAGVTQSPTHLIKTRGQQVTLRCSPISGHKSVSWYQQVLGQGPQFIFQYYEKEERGRGNFPDRFSARQFPNYSSELNVNALLLGDSALYLCASSLVVADTYGYTFGSGTRLTVV.

This chain connects TRBV7-9 to TRBJ2-2; D is unclear. The CDR3 sequence is 10 residues long. CDR1 and CDR2 from the germline V gene are SEHNR and FQNEAQ (reference sequence). V lost 11 bases to trimming and J lost 2 bases, with 3 bases between them. The CDR3, as DNA: TGTGCCCCAAACACCGGGGAGCTGTTTTTT. It translates to CAPNTGELFF.

Only one count was recorded for this clone. CDR3 in DNA: TGTGCCAGCAGCCCCCGCGGGCCGATTAACACAGATACGCAGTATTTT. Translation: CASSPRGPINTDTQYF. The chain couples TRBV7-8 to TRBJ2-3; possible D gene TRBD2, 5 bases. The germline gives CDR1 SGHVS, CDR2 FQNEAQ. CDR3 size: 16 residues. Trimming took off 5 bases at V and 2 bases at J, with 17 bases between the two ends.

This chain uses TRBV20-1 with TRBJ2-7; the D gene could be TRBD1 or TRBD2 (6 bases each). Trimming removed 3 bases from V and 5 bases from J, with 8 bases in between. The CDR3 consists of 11 residues. From germline, CDR1 is DFQATT and CDR2 SNEGSKA (reference sequence). CDR3 protein: CSARRGDEQYF. The CDR3 DNA sequence: TGCAGTGCTAGGAGGGGGGACGAGCAGTACTTC.

The rearrangement uses TRBV5-5 and TRBJ2-3; no definite D call. Germline loops: CDR1 SGHKS, CDR2 YYEKEE (reference sequence). The V and J ends lost 0 bases and 4 bases respectively, with 3 bases between them. CDR3 size: 12 residues. For the CDR3, the DNA is TGTGCCAGCAGCTTGGTTGCAGATACGCAGTATTTT. Translation gives CASSLVADTQYF.